What follows are 26 T cell receptor beta chains derived from one specimen sequenced in a study of blood T cell repertoires in COVID-19. TCRdb keeps only in-frame clones here, not all; method: immunoSEQ multiplex PCR. Of roughly 85,000 clones listed, 86% are singletons. Sequencing used peripheral blood. Receptor source: a man aged 45-65 years with active or convalescent COVID-19.

The V gene is TRBV19, the J gene TRBJ1-1; possible D gene TRBD1, 5 bases. V dropped 6 bases and J dropped 5 bases, with 28 bases sitting between them. CDR3 length: 18 amino acids. Germline values: CDR1 LNHDA, CDR2 SQIVND (reference sequence). CDR3 region: CASSRNSGYVPRVTEAFF. Written as DNA, the CDR3 is TGTGCCAGTAGCCGCAACTCGGGCTACGTACCCAGGGTTACTGAAGCTTTCTTT. The variable domain in full, completed from reference TRBV19 and TRBJ1-1, reads DGGITQSPKYLFRKEGQNVTLSCEQNLNHDAMYWYRQDPGQGLRLIYYSQIVNDFQKGDIAEGYSVSREKKESFPLTVTSAQKNPTAFYLCASSRNSGYVPRVTEAFFGQGTRLTVV.

The chain has TRBV5-1 and TRBJ2-1, with 7 bases lining up with TRBD1. CDR3 length: 13 residues. The germline CDR1 and CDR2 sequences are SGHRS and YFSETQ. With 4 bases clipped from V and 6 bases from J, the junction kept 4 bases outside the gene matches. The CDR3 sequence is CASSVNRGNEQFF. CDR3 coding DNA: TGCGCCAGCAGCGTCAACAGGGGCAATGAGCAGTTCTTC.

This clone was seen a single time. The chain carries TRBV5-4 and TRBJ2-7; 7 bases agree with TRBD2. This CDR3 region has 16 residues. Germline V gene sequence: CDR1 SGHNT, CDR2 YYREEE (reference sequence). J gave up 7 bases and V 4 bases, and 17 bases lay outside the gene matches. The DNA for the CDR3 is TGTGCCAGCAGCCCGGTTGGAACGCGGGGGACCCGTGAGCAGTACTTC. This codes for CASSPVGTRGTREQYF.

The CDR3, as DNA: TGTGCCAGCAGCCTTTCAGGGGGCAGCGAGCCCCAGCATTTT. Protein sequence: CASSLSGGSEPQHF. The V call is TRBV7-2, the J call TRBJ1-5, with TRBD1 matching over 8 bases. The trim removed 5 bases at V and 8 bases at J, leaving 8 bases unmatched. Germline-derived CDR1 and CDR2 are SGHTA and FQGNSA. This CDR3 has 14 amino acids.

This chain uses TRBV7-2 with TRBJ2-7; 7 positions match TRBD1. Germline V gene sequence: CDR1 SGHTA, CDR2 FQGNSA. The CDR3 is 15 residues long. After removal of 3 bases from V and 2 bases from J, the junction contained 7 bases not matched to a gene. CDR3 sequence: CASSFPGTVAYEQYF. The CDR3 nucleotides read TGTGCCAGCAGCTTCCCCGGGACAGTTGCCTACGAGCAGTACTTC.

The rearrangement joins TRBV5-1 to TRBJ1-1, with D hard to call. In germline, CDR1 is SGHRS, CDR2 YFSETQ. This CDR3 spans 14 amino acids. V shed 0 bases and J shed 1 base, with 7 bases lying between them. The CDR3 DNA follows: TGCGCCAGCAGCTTGGGGCAGGAGAACACTGAAGCTTTCTTT. As protein: CASSLGQENTEAFF. The full variable domain, completed using reference TRBV5-1 and TRBJ1-1, is KAGVTQTPRYLIKTRGQQVTLSCSPISGHRSVSWYQQTPGQGLQFLFEYFSETQRNKGNFPGRFSGRQFSNSRSEMNVSTLELGDSALYLCASSLGQENTEAFFGQGTRLTVV.

The chain joins TRBV19 to TRBJ1-5, with TRBD1 matching over 8 bases. The CDR3 runs 15 residues. The V segment lost 5 bases and the J segment 1 base; nucleotides outside the gene matches: 4. Germline V gene data show CDR1 as LNHDA and CDR2 as SQIVND (reference sequence). The CDR3 protein is CASSFGQGSNQPQHF. CDR3 coding DNA: TGTGCCAGTAGTTTCGGACAGGGAAGCAATCAGCCCCAGCATTTT.

The V call is TRBV6-5, the J call TRBJ2-3; tentatively, D is TRBD2 (5 bases). The CDR3 totals 15 residues. The germline gives CDR1 MNHEY, CDR2 SVGAGI. V was shortened by 0 bases and J by 3 bases, with 10 bases between the two germline ends. CDR3 in DNA: TGTGCCAGCAGTTACTCGGGAGACGGGACAGATACGCAGTATTTT. Encoded protein: CASSYSGDGTDTQYF.

The chain joins TRBV7-9 to TRBJ2-3; TRBD2 matches at 9 bases. The trim removed 5 bases at V and 2 bases at J, leaving 8 bases unmatched. From germline, CDR1 is SEHNR and CDR2 FQNEAQ (reference sequence). The CDR3 extends over 16 amino acids. CDR3 residues: CASSRIVAGDTDTQYF. The CDR3 DNA is TGTGCCAGCAGCCGCATAGTAGCGGGAGACACAGATACGCAGTATTTT.

CDR3 in amino acids: CATSDPRGTGIYEQYF. CDR3 in DNA: TGTGCCACCAGTGATCCCCGGGGGACAGGGATCTACGAGCAGTACTTC. The chain employs TRBV24-1 and TRBJ2-7; 9 nucleotides match TRBD1. The ends lost 3 bases at V and 3 bases at J; junction bases unmatched: 8. Germline CDR1 is KGHDR and CDR2 is SFDVKD. The CDR3 has 16 amino acids.

The chain carries TRBV6-6 and TRBJ1-3, with unresolved D. The CDR3 extends over 15 amino acids. V was shortened by 7 bases and J by 2 bases, with 15 bases between the two germline ends. Germline CDR1 reads MNHNY; CDR2 reads SVGAGI (reference sequence). CDR3 sequence: CASIPGPQAGNTIYF. CDR3 sequence (DNA): TGTGCCAGCATTCCTGGGCCCCAGGCTGGAAACACCATATATTTT.

The chain joins TRBV5-1 to TRBJ2-3; tentative D call: TRBD2 (5 bases). Germline CDR1 SGHRS, CDR2 YFSETQ. Trimming removed 2 bases from V and 6 bases from J, with 10 bases in between. The CDR3 is 13 residues long. This chain's CDR3 is CASSFMAGDTQYF. DNA for the CDR3: TGCGCCAGCAGCTTCATGGCGGGTGATACGCAGTATTTT.

The CDR3 sequence: CASSPGTSGPYEQYF. CDR3 nucleotides: TGTGCCAGCAGCCCAGGGACTAGCGGACCCTACGAGCAGTACTTC. The rearrangement links TRBV7-2 to TRBJ2-7; TRBD2 agrees at 11 bases. CDR3 size: 15 residues. V trimming: 5 bases; J trimming: 2 bases; junction bases outside the gene matches: 5. Germline values: CDR1 SGHTA, CDR2 FQGNSA.

J is TRBJ2-7 and V is TRBV28, with 9 bases identical to TRBD2. Trimming removed 5 bases from V and 0 bases from J; junction bases left unmatched: 8. CDR1 and CDR2 (germline): MDHEN, SYDVKM. The CDR3 runs 16 residues. CDR3 sequence (DNA): TGTGCCAGCAGTACTTCCAGCGGGAGGCCCTCCTACGAGCAGTACTTC. Translated: CASSTSSGRPSYEQYF. Looking up the rest from reference TRBV28 and TRBJ2-7 gives the full variable domain: DVKVTQSSRYLVKRTGEKVFLECVQDMDHENMFWYRQDPGLGLRLIYFSYDVKMKEKGDIPEGYSVSREKKERFSLILESASTNQTSMYLCASSTSSGRPSYEQYFGPGTRLTVT.

In its sample, this clone was seen a few times. The chain employs TRBV25-1 and TRBJ1-3; 8 bases agree with TRBD1. Per germline, CDR1 MGHDK and CDR2 SYGVNS. The J segment lost 0 bases and the V segment lost 6 bases, leaving 4 bases of the junction unmatched. This CDR3 contains 15 residues. DNA for the CDR3: TGTGCCAGCAGCCGGGACAGGAGCTCTGGAAACACCATATATTTT. It translates to CASSRDRSSGNTIYF.

The V call is TRBV19, the J call TRBJ2-5, with D perhaps matching TRBD2 (5 bases). V dropped 5 bases and J dropped 1 base, with 8 bases sitting between them. The CDR3 sequence is 13 residues long. Germline CDR1 LNHDA, CDR2 SQIVND (reference sequence). CDR3 in DNA: TGTGCCAGTAGTTCTGCGGGCCAAGAGACCCAGTACTTC. Its translation: CASSSAGQETQYF.

This chain links TRBV18 with TRBJ2-5; 10 nucleotides line up with TRBD1. The V gene end was trimmed by 4 bases and the J gene end by 4 bases; junction bases not matched to a gene: 9. The CDR3 length is 16 residues. Germline V gene data show CDR1 as KGHSH and CDR2 as LQKENI. CDR3 residues: CASSLSYRTGGETQYF. For the CDR3, the DNA is TGTGCCAGCTCACTCAGCTACAGGACAGGGGGAGAGACCCAGTACTTC.

This chain uses TRBV15 with TRBJ1-5; D remains ambiguous. The CDR3 runs 15 residues. Germline CDR1 LNHNV, CDR2 YYDKDF (reference sequence). Trimming shortened V by 2 bases and J by 2 bases, and 10 bases separated the two germline ends. CDR3 in amino acids: CATSRQAYGNQPQHF. In nucleotides, the CDR3 is TGTGCCACCAGCAGACAGGCCTATGGCAATCAGCCCCAGCATTTT.

The rearrangement joins TRBV7-2 to TRBJ1-3, with no clear D. The CDR3 extends over 13 amino acids. The V end was cut by 0 bases, the J end by 7 bases, with 7 bases between. From germline, CDR1 is SGHTA and CDR2 FQGNSA. For the CDR3, the DNA is TGTGCCAGCAGCTTAGCTTCGAGTAACACCATATATTTT. Protein sequence: CASSLASSNTIYF.

This clone was detected a few times. The rearrangement joins TRBV30 to TRBJ2-3; TRBD1 is a possible D gene (6 bases). The CDR3 contains 13 residues. Germline V gene lookup returns CDR1 GTSNPN and CDR2 SVGIG (reference sequence). Trimming left V 0 bases short and J 3 bases short, with 7 bases between. The CDR3 loop reads CAWSVGQTDTQYF. As DNA, the CDR3 is TGTGCCTGGAGTGTGGGACAAACAGATACGCAGTATTTT.

The chain couples TRBV2 to TRBJ1-1; no reliable D call. Germline assignment: CDR1 SNHLY and CDR2 FYNNEI. The CDR3 spans 12 residues. The V and J ends lost 6 bases and 0 bases respectively, with 5 bases between them. CDR3 nucleotides: TGTGCCAGCAGACAGATGAACACTGAAGCTTTCTTT. Translated, it gives CASRQMNTEAFF.

This clone occurred a few times. The DNA for the CDR3 is TGTGCCAGCAGCGAACGACAGGGGAATTCACCCCTCCACTTT. This translates into CASSERQGNSPLHF. The chain employs TRBV7-8 and TRBJ1-6, with 8 bases that match TRBD1. With 5 bases clipped from V and 7 bases from J, the junction kept 4 bases outside the gene matches. The CDR3 covers 14 residues. The germline V gene has CDR1 SGHVS and CDR2 FQNEAQ.

The chain has TRBV10-1 and TRBJ1-1, with D unclear. This CDR3 region has 14 residues. V dropped 2 bases and J dropped 0 bases, with 7 bases sitting between them. From germline, CDR1 is WNHNN and CDR2 SYGVQD (reference sequence). The CDR3 spells CASSEGLLNTEAFF. Written as DNA, the CDR3 is TGCGCCAGCAGTGAGGGCCTGTTGAACACTGAAGCTTTCTTT.

This chain uses TRBV25-1 with TRBJ2-3; 8 nucleotides line up with TRBD1. Germline V gene data show CDR1 as MGHDK and CDR2 as SYGVNS. The CDR3 contains 13 residues. After removal of 6 bases from V and 4 bases from J, the junction contained 3 bases not matched to a gene. The CDR3 DNA reads TGTGCCAGCAGAAACAGGGGGGCAGATACGCAGTATTTT. Residues: CASRNRGADTQYF.

The V gene is TRBV18, the J gene TRBJ1-5, with D possibly matching TRBD1 (6 bases). CDR3 length: 13 amino acids. V was pared by 4 bases and J by 4 bases, with 8 bases between. Germline V gene data show CDR1 as KGHSH and CDR2 as LQKENI. This chain's CDR3 is CASSRGQNQPQHF. DNA for the CDR3: TGTGCCAGCTCACGGGGACAAAATCAGCCCCAGCATTTT.

The V and J genes are TRBV19 and TRBJ2-6, with 11 positions matching TRBD1. The CDR3 loop spans 18 amino acids. CDR1 and CDR2 from the germline V gene are LNHDA and SQIVND (reference sequence). V shed 5 bases, J shed 1 base, and the junction held 7 bases outside the gene matches. Here the CDR3 reads CASSQYGTGGSGANVLTF. In DNA, the CDR3 is TGTGCCAGTAGTCAATACGGGACAGGGGGATCTGGGGCCAACGTCCTGACTTTC.